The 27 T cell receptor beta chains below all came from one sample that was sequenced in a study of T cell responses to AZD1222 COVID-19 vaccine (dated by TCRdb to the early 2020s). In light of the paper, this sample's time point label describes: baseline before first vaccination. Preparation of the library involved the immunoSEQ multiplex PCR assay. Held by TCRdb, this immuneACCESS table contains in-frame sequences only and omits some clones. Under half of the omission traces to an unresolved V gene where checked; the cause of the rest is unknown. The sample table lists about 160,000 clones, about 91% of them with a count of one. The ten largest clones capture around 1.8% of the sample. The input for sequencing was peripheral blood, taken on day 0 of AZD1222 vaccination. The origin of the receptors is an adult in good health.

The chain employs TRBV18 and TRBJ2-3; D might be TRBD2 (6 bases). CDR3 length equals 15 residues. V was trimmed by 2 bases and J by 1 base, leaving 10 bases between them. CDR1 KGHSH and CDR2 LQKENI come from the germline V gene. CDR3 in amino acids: CASSPNSGGTDTQYF. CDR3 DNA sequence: TGTGCCAGCTCACCAAATAGCGGCGGCACAGATACGCAGTATTTT.

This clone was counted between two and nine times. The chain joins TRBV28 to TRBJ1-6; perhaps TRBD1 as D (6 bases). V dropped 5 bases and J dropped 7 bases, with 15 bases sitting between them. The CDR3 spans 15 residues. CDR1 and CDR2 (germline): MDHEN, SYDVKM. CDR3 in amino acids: CASSASDRKNSPLHF. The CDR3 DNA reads TGTGCCAGCAGTGCATCGGACAGAAAAAATTCACCCCTCCACTTT. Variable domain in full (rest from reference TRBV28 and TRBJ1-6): DVKVTQSSRYLVKRTGEKVFLECVQDMDHENMFWYRQDPGLGLRLIYFSYDVKMKEKGDIPEGYSVSREKKERFSLILESASTNQTSMYLCASSASDRKNSPLHFGNGTRLTVT.

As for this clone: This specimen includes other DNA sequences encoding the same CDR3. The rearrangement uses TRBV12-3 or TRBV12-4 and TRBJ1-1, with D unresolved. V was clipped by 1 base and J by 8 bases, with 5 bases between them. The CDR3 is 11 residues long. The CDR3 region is CASSLGPEAFF. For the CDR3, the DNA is TGTGCCAGCAGTTTAGGGCCGGAAGCTTTCTTT.

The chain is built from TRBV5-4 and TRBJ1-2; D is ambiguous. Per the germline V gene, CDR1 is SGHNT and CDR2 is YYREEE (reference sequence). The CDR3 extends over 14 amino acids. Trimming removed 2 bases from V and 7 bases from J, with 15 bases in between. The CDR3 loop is CASSLDGLHSGYTF. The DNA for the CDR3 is TGTGCCAGCAGCTTAGATGGTCTCCACTCTGGCTACACCTTC.

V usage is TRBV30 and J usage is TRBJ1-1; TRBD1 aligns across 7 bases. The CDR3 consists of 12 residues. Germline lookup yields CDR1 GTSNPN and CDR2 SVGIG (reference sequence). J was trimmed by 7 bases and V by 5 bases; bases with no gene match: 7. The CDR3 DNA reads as TGTGCCTGGGGGGGACAGATAGATGAAGCTTTCTTT. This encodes CAWGGQIDEAFF.

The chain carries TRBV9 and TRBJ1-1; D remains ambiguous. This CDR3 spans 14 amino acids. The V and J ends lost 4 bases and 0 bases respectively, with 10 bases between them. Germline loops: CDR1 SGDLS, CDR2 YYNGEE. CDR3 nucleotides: TGTGCCAGCAGCCCAACAGACATGAACACTGAAGCTTTCTTT. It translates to CASSPTDMNTEAFF.

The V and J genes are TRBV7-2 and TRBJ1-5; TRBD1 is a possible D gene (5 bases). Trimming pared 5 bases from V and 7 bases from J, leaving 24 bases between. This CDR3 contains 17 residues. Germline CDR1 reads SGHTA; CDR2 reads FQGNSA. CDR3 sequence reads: CASSDFQGSGLRQPQHF. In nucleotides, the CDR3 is TGTGCCAGCAGCGATTTCCAGGGTTCTGGTCTCCGGCAGCCCCAGCATTTT.

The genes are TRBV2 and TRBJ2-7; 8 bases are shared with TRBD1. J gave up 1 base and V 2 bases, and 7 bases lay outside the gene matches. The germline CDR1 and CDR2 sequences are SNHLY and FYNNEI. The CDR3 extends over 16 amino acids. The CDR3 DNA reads TGTGCCAGCAGTGAATATAAAGGGACAGGTTCCTACGAGCAGTACTTC. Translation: CASSEYKGTGSYEQYF.

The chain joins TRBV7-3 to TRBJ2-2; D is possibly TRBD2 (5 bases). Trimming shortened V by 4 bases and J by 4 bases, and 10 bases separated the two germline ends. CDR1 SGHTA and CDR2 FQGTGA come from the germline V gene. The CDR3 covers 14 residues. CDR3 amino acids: CASSSRRGTGELFF. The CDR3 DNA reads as TGTGCCAGCAGCTCTCGTCGGGGCACCGGGGAGCTGTTTTTT.

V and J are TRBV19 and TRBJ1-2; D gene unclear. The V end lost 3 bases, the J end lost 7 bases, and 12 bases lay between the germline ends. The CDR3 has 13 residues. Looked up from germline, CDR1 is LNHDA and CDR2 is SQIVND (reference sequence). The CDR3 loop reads CASSIFGPPGYTF. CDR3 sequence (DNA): TGTGCCAGTAGTATCTTCGGGCCCCCTGGCTACACCTTC.

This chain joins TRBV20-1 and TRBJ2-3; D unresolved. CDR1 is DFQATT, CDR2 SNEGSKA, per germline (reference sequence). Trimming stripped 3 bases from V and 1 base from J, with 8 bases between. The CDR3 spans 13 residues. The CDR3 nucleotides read TGCAGTGCTAGTTCCGGGCGCACAGATACGCAGTATTTT. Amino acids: CSASSGRTDTQYF.

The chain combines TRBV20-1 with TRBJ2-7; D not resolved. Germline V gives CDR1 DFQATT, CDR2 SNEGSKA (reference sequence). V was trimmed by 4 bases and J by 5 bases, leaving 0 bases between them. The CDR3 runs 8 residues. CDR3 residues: CSANEQYF. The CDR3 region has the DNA TGCAGTGCTAACGAGCAGTACTTC.

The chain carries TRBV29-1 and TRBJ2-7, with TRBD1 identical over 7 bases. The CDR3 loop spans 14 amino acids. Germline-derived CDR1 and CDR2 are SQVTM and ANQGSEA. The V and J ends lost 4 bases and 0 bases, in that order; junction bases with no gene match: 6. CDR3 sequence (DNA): TGCAGCGTTGGAGGGACAGAAAGCTCCTACGAGCAGTACTTC. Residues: CSVGGTESSYEQYF.

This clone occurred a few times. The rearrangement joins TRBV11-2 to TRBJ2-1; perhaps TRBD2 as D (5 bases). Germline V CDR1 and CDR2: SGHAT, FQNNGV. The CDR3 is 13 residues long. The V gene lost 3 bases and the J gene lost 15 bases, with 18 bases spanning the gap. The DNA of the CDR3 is TGTGCCAGCAGCTTGACATTGAGGACTGAGACGTTCTTC. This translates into CASSLTLRTETFF. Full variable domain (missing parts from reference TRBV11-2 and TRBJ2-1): EAGVAQSPRYKIIEKRQSVAFWCNPISGHATLYWYQQILGQGPKLLIQFQNNGVVDDSQLPKDRFSAERLKGVDSTLKIQPAKLEDSAVYLCASSLTLRTETFFGPGTRLTVL.

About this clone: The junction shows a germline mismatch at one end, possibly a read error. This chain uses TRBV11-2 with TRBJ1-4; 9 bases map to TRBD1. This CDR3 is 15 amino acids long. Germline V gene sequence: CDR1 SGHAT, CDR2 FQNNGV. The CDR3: CASGLGTGYNEKLFF. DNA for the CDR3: TGTGCCAGCGGCTTGGGGACAGGGTATAATGAAAAACTGTTTTTT.

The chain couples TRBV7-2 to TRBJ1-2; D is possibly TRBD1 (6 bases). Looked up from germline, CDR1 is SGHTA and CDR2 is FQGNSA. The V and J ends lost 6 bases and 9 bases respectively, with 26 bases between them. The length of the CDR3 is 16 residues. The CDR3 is CASSPSAGDYPLRYTF. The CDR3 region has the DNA TGTGCCAGCAGTCCATCAGCAGGGGATTACCCTTTGCGCTACACCTTC.

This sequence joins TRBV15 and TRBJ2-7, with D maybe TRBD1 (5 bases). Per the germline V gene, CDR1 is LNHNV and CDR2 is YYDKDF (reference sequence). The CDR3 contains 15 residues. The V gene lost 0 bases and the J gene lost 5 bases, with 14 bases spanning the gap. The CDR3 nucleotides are TGTGCCACCAGCAGAGAGGTAGGGGAAAGGAACGAGCAGTACTTC. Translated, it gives CATSREVGERNEQYF.

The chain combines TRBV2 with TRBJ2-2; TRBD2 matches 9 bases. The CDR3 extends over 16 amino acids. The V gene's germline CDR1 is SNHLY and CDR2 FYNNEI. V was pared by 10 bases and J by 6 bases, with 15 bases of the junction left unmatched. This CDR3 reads CATLKPGTSKAGELFF. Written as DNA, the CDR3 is TGTGCCACCCTGAAGCCCGGGACTAGCAAGGCCGGGGAGCTGTTTTTT.

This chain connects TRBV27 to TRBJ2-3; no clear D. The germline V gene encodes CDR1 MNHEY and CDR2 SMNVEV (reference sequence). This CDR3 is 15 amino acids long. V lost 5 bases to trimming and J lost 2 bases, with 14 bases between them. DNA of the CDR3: TGTGCCAGCAGTCCGCTTTGGGGTGCCACAGATACGCAGTATTTT. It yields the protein CASSPLWGATDTQYF.

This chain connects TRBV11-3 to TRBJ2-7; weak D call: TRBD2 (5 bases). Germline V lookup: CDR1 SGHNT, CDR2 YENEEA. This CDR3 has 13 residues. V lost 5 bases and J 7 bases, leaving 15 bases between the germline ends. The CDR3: CASSVGLPGEQYF. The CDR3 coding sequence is TGTGCCAGCAGCGTTGGGTTACCGGGGGAGCAGTACTTC.

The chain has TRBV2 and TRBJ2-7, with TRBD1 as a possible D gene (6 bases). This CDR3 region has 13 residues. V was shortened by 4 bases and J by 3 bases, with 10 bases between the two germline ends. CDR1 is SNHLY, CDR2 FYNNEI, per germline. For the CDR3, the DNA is TGTGCCAGCAGTGGAGGCAGGGGCTACGAGCAGTACTTC. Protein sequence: CASSGGRGYEQYF.

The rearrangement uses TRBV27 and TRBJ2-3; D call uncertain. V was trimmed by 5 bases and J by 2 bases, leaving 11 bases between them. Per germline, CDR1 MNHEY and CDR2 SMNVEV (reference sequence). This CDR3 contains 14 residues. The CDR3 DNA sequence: TGTGCCAGCAGTATACGTCAGATCACAGATACGCAGTATTTT. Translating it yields CASSIRQITDTQYF.

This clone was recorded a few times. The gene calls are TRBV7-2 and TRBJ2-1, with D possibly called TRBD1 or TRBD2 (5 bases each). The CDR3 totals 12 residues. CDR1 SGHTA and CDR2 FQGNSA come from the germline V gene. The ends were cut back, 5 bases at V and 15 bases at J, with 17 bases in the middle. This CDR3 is CASSPPPGPPFF. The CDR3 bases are TGTGCCAGCAGCCCGCCCCCGGGGCCCCCGTTCTTC.

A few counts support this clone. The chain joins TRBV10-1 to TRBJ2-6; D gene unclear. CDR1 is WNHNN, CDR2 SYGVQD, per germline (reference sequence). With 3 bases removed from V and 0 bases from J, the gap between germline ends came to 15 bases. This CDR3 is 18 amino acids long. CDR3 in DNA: TGCGCCAGCAGTGATCTGGTCCCCCGGCCCTCTGGGGCCAACGTCCTGACTTTC. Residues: CASSDLVPRPSGANVLTF.

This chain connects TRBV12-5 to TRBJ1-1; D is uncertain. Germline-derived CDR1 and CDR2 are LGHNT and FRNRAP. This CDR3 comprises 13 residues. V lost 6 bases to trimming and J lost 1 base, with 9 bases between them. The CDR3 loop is CASGWGTNTEAFF. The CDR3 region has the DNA TGTGCTAGTGGGTGGGGAACGAACACTGAAGCTTTCTTT. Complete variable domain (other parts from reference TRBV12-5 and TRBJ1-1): DARVTQTPRHKVTEMGQEVTMRCQPILGHNTVFWYRQTMMQGLELLAYFRNRAPLDDSGMPKDRFSAEMPDATLATLKIQPSEPRDSAVYFCASGWGTNTEAFFGQGTRLTVV.

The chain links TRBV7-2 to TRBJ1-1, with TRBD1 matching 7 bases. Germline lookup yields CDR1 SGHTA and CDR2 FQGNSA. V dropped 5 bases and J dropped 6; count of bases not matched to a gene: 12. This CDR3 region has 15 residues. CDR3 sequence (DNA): TGTGCCAGCAGCACACGATCGACAGGGAGGGCTGAAGCTTTCTTT. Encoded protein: CASSTRSTGRAEAFF.

CDR3 residues: CASSFGTGGPDTIYF. CDR3 DNA sequence: TGTGCCAGCAGCTTCGGGACAGGGGGCCCGGACACCATATATTTT. V usage is TRBV7-9 and J usage is TRBJ1-3, with 12 nucleotides matching TRBD1. The CDR3 totals 15 residues. Trimming cost V 3 bases and J 8 bases; bases outside gene matches: 5. Germline V gene data show CDR1 as SEHNR and CDR2 as FQNEAQ (reference sequence).